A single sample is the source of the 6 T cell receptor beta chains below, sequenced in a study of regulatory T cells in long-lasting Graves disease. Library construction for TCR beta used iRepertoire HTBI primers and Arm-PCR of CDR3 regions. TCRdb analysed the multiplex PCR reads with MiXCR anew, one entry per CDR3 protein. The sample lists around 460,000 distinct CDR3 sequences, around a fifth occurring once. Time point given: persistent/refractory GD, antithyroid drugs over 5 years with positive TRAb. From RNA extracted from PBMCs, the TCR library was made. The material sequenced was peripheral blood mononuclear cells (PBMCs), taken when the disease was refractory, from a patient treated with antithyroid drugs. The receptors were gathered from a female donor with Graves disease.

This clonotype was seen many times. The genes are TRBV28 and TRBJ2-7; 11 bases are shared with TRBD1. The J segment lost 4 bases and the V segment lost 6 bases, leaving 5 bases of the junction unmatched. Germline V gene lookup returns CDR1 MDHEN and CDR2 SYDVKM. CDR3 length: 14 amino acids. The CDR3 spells CASRPGQGDYEQYF. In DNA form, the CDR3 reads TGTGCCAGCAGACCGGGACAGGGGGATTACGAGCAGTACTTC.

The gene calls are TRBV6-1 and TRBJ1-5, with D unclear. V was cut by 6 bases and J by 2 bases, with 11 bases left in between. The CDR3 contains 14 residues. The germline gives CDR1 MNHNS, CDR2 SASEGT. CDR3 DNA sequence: TGTGCCAGCAGGGTTAACGTGGGCAATCAGCCCCAGCATTTT. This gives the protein CASRVNVGNQPQHF.

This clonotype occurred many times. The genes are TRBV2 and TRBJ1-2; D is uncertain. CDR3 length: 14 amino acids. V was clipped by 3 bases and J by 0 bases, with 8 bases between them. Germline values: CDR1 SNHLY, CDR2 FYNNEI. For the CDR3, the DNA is TGTGCCAGCAGTGATCAGATCACTAACTATGGCTACACCTTC. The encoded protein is CASSDQITNYGYTF.

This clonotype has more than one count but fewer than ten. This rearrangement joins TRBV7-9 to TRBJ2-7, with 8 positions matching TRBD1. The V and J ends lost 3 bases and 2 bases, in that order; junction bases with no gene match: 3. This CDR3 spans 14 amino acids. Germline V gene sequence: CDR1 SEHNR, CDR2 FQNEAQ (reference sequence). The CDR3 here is CASSFRTGTYEQYF. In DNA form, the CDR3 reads TGTGCCAGCAGCTTCCGGACAGGGACCTACGAGCAGTACTTC.

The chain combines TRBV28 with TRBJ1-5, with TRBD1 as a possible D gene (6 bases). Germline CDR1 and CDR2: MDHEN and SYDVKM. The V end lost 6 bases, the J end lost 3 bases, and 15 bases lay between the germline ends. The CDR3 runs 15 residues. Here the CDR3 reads CASSLPDRNNQPQHF. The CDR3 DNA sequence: TGTGCCAGCAGCTTACCAGACAGGAACAATCAGCCCCAGCATTTT.

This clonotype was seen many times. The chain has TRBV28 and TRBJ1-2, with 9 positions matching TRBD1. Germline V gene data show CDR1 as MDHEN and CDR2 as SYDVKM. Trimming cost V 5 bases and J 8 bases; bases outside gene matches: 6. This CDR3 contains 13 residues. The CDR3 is CASSPTGGWGYTF. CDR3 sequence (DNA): TGTGCCAGCAGTCCGACAGGGGGATGGGGCTACACCTTC.